This T cell receptor beta chain emerged from a study of cytomegalovirus exposure and HLA in healthy donors (TCRdb year 2017). Regarding the study in general: An earlier analysis of some 500 of the donors reported roughly 300 Gb of sequence data and some 100 million unique TCR beta sequences from about 179 million T cells. Roughly 300 gigabases of sequencing data and roughly 80 million unique TCR sequences made up an early release that covered under 750 HLA-typed donors. Among the roughly 410 genotyped donors, more than 70% belonged to the genetic ancestry cluster associated with self-reported Caucasian donors. The study aimed to test whether signatures of past pathogen exposure could be identified by cataloging public T cell receptors. Using immunosequencing, the study profiled T cell repertoires from approximately 700 subjects and related those repertoires to cytomegalovirus serostatus. A separate validation cohort of more than 100 different subjects was used in addition to the 666-subject first cohort. To predict cytomegalovirus infection status, the study brought together high-throughput TCR immunosequencing, statistical association of individual TCRs with disease status, and machine learning. A later analysis re-examined previously published TCR beta repertoires from more than 550 donors and added high-resolution HLA genotyping to investigate patterns of TCR occurrence. Rather than drawing on any new phenotypic data, the later analysis identified candidate immune exposures from TCR beta sequences and the way those sequences occurred across donors. To decide whether each TCR beta V gene segment behaved as functional or pseudogenic, an earlier analysis of some 600 of the donors relied on high-throughput TCR beta sequencing. Donor age, sex, ethnicity and CMV serostatus were collected together with the repertoire data. A later genetic analysis took genome-wide SNP genotypes for about 60% of the roughly 670 donors and used that subset as a discovery cohort. All discovery cohort repertoires had been generated using a single sequencing platform. HLA typing included class I and class II loci at four-digit resolution. The number of donors typed differed by locus, with about 629-630 for A, B, C, DRB1 and DQB1, roughly 520 for DQA1, under 610 for DPA1, and approximately 470 for DPB1. About five DR-DQ haplotypes were treated as single units for association and clustering because of strong linkage in the cohort. Across 300 to 400 genotyped donors of the cohort, an average of about 240,000 unique TCR beta nucleotide sequences per donor were sequenced, and approximately 17% of those sequences were non-productive. The paper as a whole reports these results and caveats: Some IMGT-functional V segments, including TRBV6-2 and TRBV6-3, could not be distinguished by the 87-base-pair reads and were therefore excluded. The presence/absence analyses assumed that sequencing depth was roughly uniform across donors, and that assumption may not be true. According to a later genetic analysis, donors in an Asian-associated ancestry cluster had fewer N-insertions in productive TCRs than the roughly 700-donor mean. The study listed 150 to 200 TCR beta chains as associated with cytomegalovirus. A later genetic analysis associated a missense DCLRE1C variant with V-gene and J-gene trimming of TCR beta chains, and an independent cohort replicated the association. Most TCR sequences were observed very rarely across donors, whereas some public TCRs were present in many individuals. The cohort was sequenced for TCR beta chains only, and without alpha or paired-chain data the features that could be detected were limited. Strong co-occurrence of HLA alleles, especially DR and DQ, made assigning TCR associations to individual alleles difficult. A later analysis reported that several top co-occurrence clusters appeared linked to parvovirus B19, influenza, CMV and Epstein-Barr virus. A group of highly shared sequence variants was considered likely to be a technical artifact of the sequencing pipeline. Three of the identified cytomegalovirus-associated TCR beta chains were confirmed in vitro to be specific for cytomegalovirus antigens. Most CMV-associated TCR beta chains appeared to be HLA-restricted in a later analysis, and the HLA associations seemed to be driven largely by CMV exposure. Because some donors lacked HLA typing at each locus, the association tests relied only on the typed subset. At a false discovery rate of 0.05, a later analysis linked around 17,000 TCR beta sequences to specific HLA alleles. According to the authors, the approach could potentially be generalized to other disease states and immunological phenotypes. Cytomegalovirus status was reported to be diagnosed by the classifier with high specificity and sensitivity in both the original and validation cohorts. In an earlier analysis of over 550 of the donors, most TCR beta V segments were observed in productive rearrangements about 90% or about 30% of the time, broadly matching IMGT annotations. The only immune exposure information available for the cohort was CMV serostatus. In a later analysis, TCR association rates were found to vary across HLA loci, with the most associated TCRs seen for DRB1 alleles and the fewest for HLA-C alleles. Linkage disequilibrium might explain the correlated functional status among segregating V segments, but an unknown experimental factor could not be excluded. A further reported finding was that TCR beta sequences accurately predicted the HLA-A and HLA-B alleles for most subjects in the first cohort. Approximately 16 rarely observed V segments, including chromosome 9 orphons, were excluded from the earlier analysis of about 610 of the donors because counts were too low. A later analysis found that HLA-associated TCR beta chains were more clonally expanded and had lower generation probabilities than equally common non-associated chains.

Library prep was done by the immunoSEQ multiplex PCR assay. A mixture of 60 forward primers for TCR Vbeta segments and 13 reverse primers for TCR Jbeta segments was used in the multiplex PCR. The CDR3 region of rearranged TCR beta genes was amplified from genomic DNA by a multiplex PCR assay. Amplified TCR beta libraries were sequenced as 87-base-pair reads on the Illumina HiSeq System. The authors' pipeline ran thus. A later analysis tallied roughly 78 million unique TCR beta chains across the 666 repertoires, and 10 million to 11 million of those chains were shared by two or more donors. A nearest-neighbor algorithm error-corrected the raw reads and collapsed the reads into unique sequences, merging closely related sequences to remove PCR and sequencing errors. V, D and J gene segments were assigned by aligning CDR3 sequences to IMGT reference sequences. Each retained sequence needed at least a six-nucleotide match to both a V gene segment and a J gene segment. Rearrangements were classified as productive when the CDR3 lacked stop codons and remained in frame with V and J, and all other rearrangements were classified as non-productive. CDR3 was defined by IMGT convention, running from the second conserved V-encoded cysteine to the conserved J-encoded phenylalanine. In an earlier analysis of around 570 of the donors, sequences lacking an unambiguous match to a single V gene segment were excluded. In an earlier analysis of 587 of the donors, a V segment was called functional when productive rearrangements were above 56.7%, and segregating when the standard deviation between donors exceeded 5%. A statistical classification framework was built to diagnose cytomegalovirus status from the catalog of TCR beta chain sequences. A later analysis assigned V and J genes by comparing TCR nucleotide sequences with IMGT/GENE-DB human TR gene sequences. The TCRdist pipeline was used in a later analysis to assign CDR3 sequences and most-parsimonious VDJ recombination scenarios. In a later analysis, every TCR beta chain was defined by the combination of its CDR3 amino acid sequence and its V-gene family, and reads without a unique V-gene family were dropped. As a way to deal with suspected cross-contamination and a sequencing artifact, a later analysis dropped 450 to 600 nucleotide sequences that were highly shared and had low generation probability. In a later analysis, a clonal expansion index for each public chain was calculated from normalized within-repertoire ranks of inferred template counts. In a later analysis, generation probabilities were computed using a VDJ recombination model fitted to out-of-frame rearrangements, and the results were checked against IGoR. In a later analysis, TCR-TCR, TCR-HLA and TCR-CMV co-occurrence was scored with hypergeometric tests, and a repertoire-size bias correction was applied to TCR pairs. In a later analysis, false discovery rates were estimated by permuting HLA or CMV assignments 20 times. In a later analysis, co-occurring TCRs were grouped using DBSCAN, and TCRdist sequence similarity was added for clustering within HLA-allele-positive subsets. Repertoires with fewer than 30,000 or more than 120,000 public chains, plus five repertoires with anomalous nucleotide sharing, were excluded from co-occurrence clustering. Sourced from immuneACCESS, this table was stored by TCRdb with only in-frame sequences that have V and J called. A share of the clones is absent; for the studies checked, an unresolved V gene accounts for under half, and the remainder has no known explanation. The V and J calls and clone size come from that table; D and trimming were worked out from the DNA. This sample gives around 210,000 clones in total; 78% of them show up just once. Together, the top ten hold around 0.44% of the sample.

Comment on this clone: Its target antigen remains unknown. No base quality information exists; no much larger clone differs at one position.

The cohort consisted of 670 or so healthy bone marrow donors. All cohort members were sampled while nominally healthy, although unrecorded immune exposures were likely present. The donor tested CMV seronegative and was one of the 352 seronegative cohort members. Every donor gave a peripheral blood sample, and the peripheral blood mononuclear cells from that sample were used for TCR beta sequencing. Genomic DNA extraction from the blood cell samples was performed with the Qiagen DNeasy Blood Extraction Kit. V sheds 3 bases and J sheds 1 base, leaving 10 bases between their ends. Taken from the germline V gene, the CDR1 and CDR2 loops are SGHRS and YFSETQ. The CDR3, from cysteine to phenylalanine, totals 14 residues. Of all the DNA, just the CDR3 is kept, 42 bases in frame from base 1.

The receptor was derived from a boy younger than 18 in good health and CMV-seronegative. Specimen: PBMCs. The chain employs TRBV5-1 and TRBJ1-1; TRBD1 is possibly the D segment (6 matching bases). The bases read TGCGCCAGCAGCTCCCGGACAGCGAACACTGAAGCTTTCTTT. This sequence encodes CASSSRTANTEAFF.